These 26 T cell receptor beta chains were sequenced from one sample in a study of T cell repertoires in cytomegalovirus infection. MiXCR, applied by TCRdb to the reads, yields one record per CDR3 protein. The data show some 230,000 distinct CDR3 sequences, roughly 22% seen once. Source material: CD8+ T cells from PBMCs. Receptor source: a human donor in good health (CMV status not recorded). Some clones in this sample may be carry-over from other donors' samples.

This chain links TRBV7-2 with TRBJ1-1; weak D call: TRBD1 (6 bases). The ends were cut back, 6 bases at V and 0 bases at J, with 23 bases in the middle. The CDR3 runs 18 residues. Germline lookup yields CDR1 SGHTA and CDR2 FQGNSA. CDR3 residues: CASSQNRPGTFMNTEAFF. The DNA of the CDR3 is TGTGCCAGCAGTCAAAATCGTCCCGGGACATTTATGAACACTGAAGCTTTCTTT.

This clonotype was counted many times. The V gene is TRBV11-2, the J gene TRBJ2-5; D is uncertain. This CDR3 contains 12 residues. V lost 6 bases to trimming and J lost 5 bases, with 10 bases between them. Germline V gene sequence: CDR1 SGHAT, CDR2 FQNNGV. The CDR3 region is CASRPMIETQYF. Here the CDR3 DNA reads TGTGCCAGCAGACCCATGATCGAGACCCAGTACTTC.

The J gene is TRBJ1-5, the V gene TRBV28; TRBD1 matches at 10 bases. The ends lost 3 bases at V and 5 bases at J; junction bases unmatched: 1. CDR1 is MDHEN and CDR2 is SYDVKM in the germline V gene. The CDR3 contains 14 residues. CDR3 DNA: TGTGCCAGCAGTTTTGACAGGGGGCATCAGCCCCAGCATTTT. Amino acid sequence: CASSFDRGHQPQHF.

The V and J genes are TRBV12-3 or TRBV12-4 and TRBJ1-3; D not resolved. With 0 bases removed from V and 5 bases from J, the gap between germline ends came to 2 bases. CDR3 length equals 12 residues. The CDR3 region is CASSLARNTIYF. CDR3 coding DNA: TGTGCCAGCAGTTTAGCCCGAAACACCATATATTTT.

This chain uses TRBV6-1 with TRBJ2-1; D unclear. Deletions cut 1 base from V and 8 bases from J, with 15 bases between. CDR1 and CDR2 (germline): MNHNS, SASEGT. The CDR3 has 15 residues. The CDR3 region has the DNA TGTGCCAGCAGTGAAGTCCCGGACCCGCCGTATGAGCAGTTCTTC. Translation gives CASSEVPDPPYEQFF.

In its sample, this clonotype was seen a few times. The chain joins TRBV6-6 to TRBJ2-2; D is perhaps TRBD2 (5 bases). The V and J ends lost 4 bases and 6 bases respectively, with 6 bases between them. Looked up from germline, CDR1 is MNHNY and CDR2 is SVGAGI (reference sequence). This CDR3 contains 12 residues. CDR3 DNA: TGTGCCAGCAGTTGGAGGTCCGGGGAGCTGTTTTTT. Protein: CASSWRSGELFF.

The rearrangement uses TRBV19 and TRBJ1-5; 11 nucleotides agree with TRBD1. With 6 bases clipped from V and 4 bases from J, the junction kept 2 bases outside the gene matches. The germline gives CDR1 LNHDA, CDR2 SQIVND (reference sequence). CDR3 size: 14 residues. DNA for the CDR3: TGTGCCAGTAGGGACAGGGGGCTGAATCAGCCCCAGCATTTT. Translation: CASRDRGLNQPQHF. The full variable domain, its missing parts supplied by reference TRBV19 and TRBJ1-5, is DGGITQSPKYLFRKEGQNVTLSCEQNLNHDAMYWYRQDPGQGLRLIYYSQIVNDFQKGDIAEGYSVSREKKESFPLTVTSAQKNPTAFYLCASRDRGLNQPQHFGDGTRLSIL.

V and J are TRBV2 and TRBJ2-7; TRBD1 matches 7 bases. Germline CDR1 SNHLY, CDR2 FYNNEI. V was clipped by 7 bases and J by 1 base; unmatched bases: 10. This CDR3 is built from 15 residues. Here the CDR3 reads CASIEGAISSYEQYF. The CDR3 DNA reads TGTGCCAGCATCGAGGGGGCCATCTCGTCCTACGAGCAGTACTTC. The whole variable domain, filled in from reference TRBV2 and TRBJ2-7, reads EPEVTQTPSHQVTQMGQEVILRCVPISNHLYFYWYRQILGQKVEFLVSFYNNEISEKSEIFDDQFSVERPDGSNFTLKIRSTKLEDSAMYFCASIEGAISSYEQYFGPGTRLTVT.

The chain joins TRBV29-1 to TRBJ1-3, with 8 bases lining up with TRBD1. With V trimmed by 0 bases and J by 3 bases, 7 bases remained unmatched. Germline V gene sequence: CDR1 SQVTM, CDR2 ANQGSEA. The CDR3 runs 16 residues. DNA for the CDR3: TGCAGCGTTGAAGATCCCCAGGGGGCGATTGGAAACACCATATATTTT. Translated, it gives CSVEDPQGAIGNTIYF. The entire variable domain, with the rest obtained from reference TRBV29-1 and TRBJ1-3, is as follows: SAVISQKPSRDICQRGTSLTIQCQVDSQVTMMFWYRQQPGQSLTLIATANQGSEATYESGFVIDKFPISRPNLTFSTLTVSNMSPEDSSIYLCSVEDPQGAIGNTIYFGEGSWLTVV.

Turning to this clonotype: Since a much larger clone is just one base distant, this may be a read error. The J gene is TRBJ2-3, the V gene TRBV12-3 or TRBV12-4; the D is unclear. This CDR3 has 11 residues. The germline V and J ends were trimmed by 1 base and 14 bases, with 10 bases remaining between them. CDR3 protein: CASSLGHLRYF. The CDR3 coding sequence is TGTGCCAGCAGTTTAGGGCACTTAAGGTATTTT.

The rearrangement links TRBV9 to TRBJ2-1, with unresolved D. Germline V gene data show CDR1 as SGDLS and CDR2 as YYNGEE. CDR3 length equals 16 residues. Between the trimmed V and J ends, which lost 0 bases and 5 bases, there was a span of 15 bases. As DNA, the CDR3 is TGTGCCAGCAGCGTAGACGGAGCCCAAGCCCACAATGAGCAGTTCTTC. Amino acids: CASSVDGAQAHNEQFF. The full variable domain, rest sourced from reference TRBV9 and TRBJ2-1, is DSGVTQTPKHLITATGQRVTLRCSPRSGDLSVYWYQQSLDQGLQFLIQYYNGEERAKGNILERFSAQQFPDLHSELNLSSLELGDSALYFCASSVDGAQAHNEQFFGPGTRLTVL.

The V and J genes are TRBV7-8 and TRBJ2-3; D is tentatively TRBD1 or TRBD2 (5 bases each). The V gene lost 0 bases and the J gene lost 8 bases, with 9 bases spanning the gap. Germline V gene lookup returns CDR1 SGHVS and CDR2 FQNEAQ. The CDR3 is 13 amino acids. This chain's CDR3 is CASSLAPGGTQYF. The CDR3 DNA is TGTGCCAGCAGCTTAGCCCCTGGGGGTACGCAGTATTTT.

V is TRBV20-1 and J is TRBJ2-2, with D maybe TRBD2 (6 bases). Germline CDR1 and CDR2: DFQATT and SNEGSKA (reference sequence). The V and J ends lost 1 base and 5 bases respectively, with 20 bases between them. This CDR3 is 17 amino acids long. CDR3: CSARGLDFGGRTGELFF. The CDR3 nucleotides read TGCAGTGCTAGAGGCCTCGACTTCGGAGGGAGAACCGGGGAGCTGTTTTTT.

This clonotype was counted ten times or more. The rearrangement uses TRBV7-8 and TRBJ2-2, with D unresolved. Looked up from germline, CDR1 is SGHVS and CDR2 is FQNEAQ. The CDR3 length is 14 residues. The V end was cut by 5 bases, the J end by 5 bases, with 12 bases between. The CDR3 DNA sequence: TGTGCCAGCAGCCAGTATGGGTGGACCGGGGAGCTGTTTTTT. This encodes CASSQYGWTGELFF.

The chain joins TRBV11-2 to TRBJ2-5; TRBD2 agrees at 12 bases. Germline-derived CDR1 and CDR2 are SGHAT and FQNNGV. CDR3 length equals 15 residues. The V and J ends lost 6 bases and 3 bases, in that order; junction bases with no gene match: 5. CDR3 residues: CASRQLAGGEETQYF. CDR3 in DNA: TGTGCCAGCAGGCAACTAGCGGGGGGCGAAGAGACCCAGTACTTC.

This chain uses TRBV20-1 with TRBJ2-2; D possibly corresponds to TRBD2 (6 bases). V dropped 1 base and J dropped 6 bases, with 9 bases sitting between them. Germline lookup yields CDR1 DFQATT and CDR2 SNEGSKA (reference sequence). The CDR3 sequence is 13 residues long. In DNA form, the CDR3 reads TGCAGTGCTAGAGTTGGGGACTCCGGGGAGCTGTTTTTT. Protein sequence: CSARVGDSGELFF.

A few counts support this clonotype. The rearrangement uses TRBV5-5 and TRBJ2-5; no reliable D call. This CDR3 is built from 17 residues. Between the trimmed V and J ends, which lost 1 base and 0 bases, there was a span of 16 bases. Per germline, CDR1 SGHKS and CDR2 YYEKEE (reference sequence). CDR3 protein: CASSLFPTVRDQETQYF. DNA for the CDR3: TGTGCCAGCAGCTTGTTCCCTACGGTTAGGGACCAAGAGACCCAGTACTTC.

This clonotype has ten or more counts. The chain carries TRBV29-1 and TRBJ2-1, with TRBD1 matching 8 bases. Per the germline V gene, CDR1 is SQVTM and CDR2 is ANQGSEA. V gave up 8 bases and J gave up 9 bases; unmatched junction bases: 6. The CDR3 contains 11 residues. In DNA, the CDR3 is TGCAGCATTCCTGACAGGGGTGAGCAGTTCTTC. Encoded protein: CSIPDRGEQFF.

This clonotype has just a few counts. The V gene is TRBV20-1, the J gene TRBJ1-2; D is unclear. Trimming removed 3 bases from V and 14 bases from J, with 10 bases in between. CDR3 length: 9 amino acids. Germline CDR1 reads DFQATT; CDR2 reads SNEGSKA (reference sequence). The CDR3 is CSARMPPTF. As DNA, the CDR3 is TGCAGTGCTAGGATGCCACCGACCTTC.

The CDR3 DNA follows: TGTGCCAGCAGTTACGGGACAGGGGGCACCAATTCACCCCTCCACTTT. The encoded protein is CASSYGTGGTNSPLHF. The chain uses TRBV6-5 and TRBJ1-6; 12 nucleotides match TRBD1. This CDR3 is built from 16 residues. Germline-derived CDR1 and CDR2 are MNHEY and SVGAGI. With 2 bases clipped from V and 7 bases from J, the junction kept 3 bases outside the gene matches.

Regarding this clonotype: One end of the junction does not line up with germline, which may come from a read error. This chain links TRBV28 with TRBJ1-1; 10 bases align to TRBD1. Germline V gives CDR1 MDHEN, CDR2 SYDVKM. This CDR3 contains 13 residues. CDR3 bases: TGTGCCAGCAGTCTCGGACAGGGGGACCGCTCGTTTTGG. It encodes CASSLGQGDRSFW.

The gene calls are TRBV12-3 or TRBV12-4 and TRBJ1-5, with D maybe TRBD1 (5 bases). V was cut by 4 bases and J by 9 bases, with 16 bases left in between. This CDR3 region has 14 residues. DNA of the CDR3: TGTGCCAGCAGTTATGGGACCGGGGAATGGCCCCAGCATTTT. Its translation is CASSYGTGEWPQHF.

There are a few counts of this clonotype. V gene TRBV4-1 combines with J gene TRBJ1-1; TRBD1 matches 7 bases. J gave up 0 bases and V 4 bases, and 8 bases lay outside the gene matches. This CDR3 comprises 16 residues. Looked up from germline, CDR1 is MGHRA and CDR2 is YSYEKL. This CDR3 reads CASSLRRGPMNTEAFF. The CDR3 DNA reads TGCGCCAGCAGCCTCCGGAGGGGGCCTATGAACACTGAAGCTTTCTTT.

This clonotype was recorded a few times. This chain joins TRBV6-1 and TRBJ2-1, with unresolved D. This CDR3 spans 14 amino acids. The V gene's germline CDR1 is MNHNS and CDR2 SASEGT. V lost 5 bases and J lost 7, with 15 bases in between. The CDR3 protein is CASSYSDTANEQFF. The CDR3 DNA follows: TGTGCCAGCAGTTACAGCGACACAGCGAATGAGCAGTTCTTC.

The sample holds many counts of this clonotype. The genes are TRBV7-2 and TRBJ2-7; no reliable D call. The CDR3 length is 13 residues. V was trimmed by 3 bases and J by 3 bases, leaving 9 bases between them. Germline V lookup: CDR1 SGHTA, CDR2 FQGNSA. CDR3 nucleotide sequence: TGTGCCAGCAGCTTTGCCCTAGGCTACGAGCAGTACTTC. Encoded protein: CASSFALGYEQYF.

The rearrangement uses TRBV29-1 and TRBJ1-2, with D possibly TRBD1 on 5 matching bases. The germline V gene has CDR1 SQVTM and CDR2 ANQGSEA. V lost 8 bases to trimming and J lost 3 bases, with 10 bases between them. CDR3 length: 11 amino acids. The CDR3 nucleotides are TGCAGCCTGGGGGGTTACTATGGCTACACCTTC. It is translated as CSLGGYYGYTF. Filled out from reference TRBV29-1 and TRBJ1-2, the complete variable domain reads SAVISQKPSRDICQRGTSLTIQCQVDSQVTMMFWYRQQPGQSLTLIATANQGSEATYESGFVIDKFPISRPNLTFSTLTVSNMSPEDSSIYLCSLGGYYGYTFGSGTRLTVV.